This T cell receptor (beta chain) was sequenced in a study of blood T cell repertoires in COVID-19. Study context: T cells, B-cell-depleted T cells, or PBMCs supplied cDNA or gDNA.

V dropped 8 bases and J dropped 4 bases, with 9 bases sitting between them. This CDR3 is built from 13 residues. Germline V lookup: CDR1 MDHEN, CDR2 SYDVKM. In the original processing: Reference gene primers were amplified, and this amplification served to estimate nucleated cell counts. Clones were read by immunoSEQ multiplex PCR, and TCRdb kept only the in-frame ones, dropping some. The DNA was the basis for D and trimming; V, J and clone size are from that table. The sample records approximately 70,000 clones, under 85% being singletons. Enrollment of patients from Seattle took place during active infection, with longitudinal follow-up.

The chain joins TRBV28 to TRBJ1-6, with D possibly TRBD1 on 5 matching bases. The sequence was obtained from a man in his 60s with COVID-19, enrolled during active disease. Material: peripheral blood. The CDR3 coding sequence is TGTGCCAGCCGACAGAATTATAATTCACCCCTCCACTTT. This encodes CASRQNYNSPLHF.